The rows below give T cell receptor beta chains drawn from one sample of a study of cytomegalovirus exposure and HLA in healthy donors. Clones were read by immunoSEQ multiplex PCR, and TCRdb kept only the in-frame ones, dropping some. The table includes some 150,000 clones, approximately 78% detected once. Sample: PBMCs. These receptor sequences come from a woman aged 50 to 60 in good health and CMV-seropositive. CDR3s include the opening cysteine and the closing phenylalanine or tryptophan. A D gene is named only where the DNA matches it firmly. The listing skips clone size in some rows; elsewhere it reads once, few, many or a size class.

D	size	J	V	DNA	CDR3
NA	once	TRBJ1-2	TRBV4-3	TGCGCCAGCAGCCAAAAGAGCGGGACGTCGACCCCCTACTATGGCTACACCTTC	CASSQKSGTSTPYYGYTF
TRBD1	NA	TRBJ1-2	TRBV6-1	TGTGCCAGCAGTGAAGGGGACAGGATGATCTATGGCTACACCTTC	CASSEGDRMIYGYTF
TRBD1	NA	TRBJ1-4	TRBV6-5	TGTGCCAGCAGGCTGACAGGGGGAAAACTGTTTTTT	CASRLTGGKLFF
TRBD2	NA	TRBJ2-3	TRBV6-1	TGTGCCAGCAGTGAACGGACTAGCGGTTCCTGGGGGGATACGCAGTATTTT	CASSERTSGSWGDTQYF
TRBD2	NA	TRBJ2-3	TRBV11-3	TGTGCCACAGGAGGTGGCGGGGGGCGAAATACGCAGTATTTT	CATGGGGGRNTQYF
NA	NA	TRBJ2-2	TRBV27	TGTGCCAGCAGTTTTGACAGGTTCGCCGGGGAGCTGTTTTTT	CASSFDRFAGELFF
TRBD1	once	TRBJ2-1	TRBV29-1	TGCAGCGTAAACAGGGGGCCAGGGTACAATGAGCAGTTCTTC	CSVNRGPGYNEQFF
NA	NA	TRBJ2-3	TRBV5-5	TGTGCCAGCAGCGGGCTGTCGGGAGCCGATACGCAGTATTTT	CASSGLSGADTQYF
TRBD2	NA	TRBJ2-5	TRBV9	TGTGCCAGCAGCACGGGGGGGGGTTTCCAAGAGACCCAGTACTTC	CASSTGGGFQETQYF
TRBD2	NA	TRBJ2-1	TRBV4-1	TGCGCCAGCAGCCAAGTAGGTGGCGGGAGGGCCTATGAGCAGTTCTTC	CASSQVGGGRAYEQFF
NA	once	TRBJ2-5	TRBV5-1	TGCGCCAGCAGCTTGGGATCCGGCCAAGAGACCCAGTACTTC	CASSLGSGQETQYF
TRBD1	NA	TRBJ2-3	TRBV27	TGTGTCCCTAACGATGGACAGGGGGCGCGCCCCGCACGTACAGATACGCAGTATTTT	CVPNDGQGARPARTDTQYF
NA	few	TRBJ1-5	TRBV5-1	TGCGCCAGCAGCCCAGGAACGGGACATCCGAGCAATCAGCCCCAGCATTTT	CASSPGTGHPSNQPQHF
TRBD1	NA	TRBJ1-1	TRBV11-2	TGTGCCAGCAGCCCCAGGGGGCGCACTGAAGCTTTCTTT	CASSPRGRTEAFF
TRBD2	few	TRBJ2-2	TRBV9	TGTGCCAGCAGCGTGGGGACTAGCGGGACTGTCGGGGAGCTGTTTTTT	CASSVGTSGTVGELFF
TRBD1	few	TRBJ2-7	TRBV18	TGTGCCAGCTCACCAGGAAGGGGACAGGGGACCTACGAGCAGTACTTC	CASSPGRGQGTYEQYF
TRBD1	NA	TRBJ2-1	TRBV5-1	TGCGCCAGCAGCTCGGTGGCGGGACAGGGATCCAATGAGCAGTTCTTC	CASSSVAGQGSNEQFF
NA	NA	TRBJ1-1	TRBV25-1	TGTGCCAGCAGATCCTCCGGTGAAGCTTTCTTT	CASRSSGEAFF
TRBD2	NA	TRBJ2-1	TRBV5-1	TGCGCCAGCAGCCCACTAGCGGGGGGCAATGAGCAGTTCTTC	CASSPLAGGNEQFF
TRBD1	NA	TRBJ2-1	TRBV6-6	TGTGCCAGCAGTTACTTAAGGACAGGGGTTAATAATGAGCAGTTCTTC	CASSYLRTGVNNEQFF
TRBD1	NA	TRBJ1-5	TRBV28	TGTGCCAGCAGTTTATGGGACAGGCCGGATCAGCCCCAGCATTTT	CASSLWDRPDQPQHF
NA	once	TRBJ2-3	TRBV7-9	TGTGCCAGCAGCTTAGCGGGTCAGGGTACGCAGTATTTT	CASSLAGQGTQYF
TRBD1	NA	TRBJ2-1	TRBV6-5	TGTGCCAGCAGTTACTCGGGACAGGTCTACAATGAGCAGTTCTTC	CASSYSGQVYNEQFF
NA	few	TRBJ2-7	TRBV7-2	TGTGCCAGCAGCTTGTTACCGGTAAGCTCCTACGAGCAGTACTTC	CASSLLPVSSYEQYF
TRBD2	NA	TRBJ2-7	TRBV4-1	TGCGCCAGCAGCCAAGGCCGGACTAGCGGGAGGAGTGAGCAGTACTTC	CASSQGRTSGRSEQYF
TRBD1	NA	TRBJ1-2	TRBV23-1	TGCGCCAGCAGTCCTTACCGGGACAGGGGGTTTGAGTCGGTAAGCTACACCTTC	CASSPYRDRGFESVSYTF
TRBD1	NA	TRBJ1-4	TRBV15	TGTGCCACCAGCAGAGAAGTCGGCAGGGGGGCAACTAATGAAAAACTGTTTTTT	CATSREVGRGATNEKLFF